Listed below are T cell receptor beta chains from one sample, sequenced in a study of blood T cell repertoires in COVID-19. The protocol was immunoSEQ multiplex PCR, while the TCRdb copy is restricted to in-frame clones and leaves out a portion. The table records 120,000 to 150,000 clones, 88% of them present only once. Source material: PBMCs or T cells enriched from blood (not recorded which). The receptors were sampled from a woman aged 30 to 39 with acute COVID-19. Both conserved end residues are part of each CDR3. D genes are given only for firm matches. Clone size is shown for a subset of rows, as once, few, many or a class of expanded clone.

d_call j_call clone_size v_call cdr3_aa cdr3_nt
TRBD1 TRBJ2-1 NA TRBV5-1 CASSLEPAGTGEDEQFF TGCGCCAGCAGCTTGGAACCGGCCGGGACAGGGGAGGATGAGCAGTTCTTC
NA TRBJ2-6 NA TRBV7-9 CASSLVALPGANVLTF TGTGCCAGCAGCTTAGTGGCCCTGCCTGGGGCCAACGTCCTGACTTTC
TRBD1 TRBJ1-2 NA TRBV28 CASSPDRGDYGYTF TGTGCCAGCAGTCCGGACAGGGGCGACTATGGCTACACCTTC
NA TRBJ2-7 NA TRBV30 CAWENLSNGEQYF TGTGCCTGGGAGAACCTATCCAACGGCGAGCAGTACTTC
TRBD1 TRBJ1-4 NA TRBV7-9 CASSPTGVGFGIGKLFF TGTGCCAGCAGCCCCACAGGGGTAGGGTTTGGGATCGGAAAACTGTTTTTT
NA TRBJ2-2 once TRBV27 CASSLRGRGTGELFF TGTGCCAGCAGTTTACGGGGTCGGGGCACCGGGGAGCTGTTTTTT
NA TRBJ1-1 NA TRBV5-1 CASSLTNTEAFF TGCGCCAGCAGCTTAACTAACACTGAAGCTTTCTTT
NA TRBJ2-2 NA TRBV7-9 CASLISAANTGELFF TGTGCCAGCCTTATTAGCGCCGCGAACACCGGGGAGCTGTTTTTT
TRBD1 TRBJ2-3 NA TRBV19 CASSTRDRDGDTQYF TGTGCCAGTAGTACAAGGGACAGGGATGGCGATACGCAGTATTTT
TRBD2 TRBJ2-1 NA TRBV4-3 CASSQPKGLAGDSYNEQFF TGCGCCAGCAGCCAACCGAAGGGACTAGCGGGAGACTCCTACAATGAGCAGTTCTTC
TRBD1 TRBJ1-2 NA TRBV28 CASRVTTGGGDYGYTF TGTGCCAGTCGGGTTACTACAGGGGGCGGTGACTATGGCTACACCTTC
TRBD1 TRBJ1-2 NA TRBV15 CATSRGQGGGGYTF TGTGCCACCAGCAGAGGACAGGGAGGTGGCGGCTACACCTTC
TRBD1 TRBJ1-2 NA TRBV5-6 CASSYEGAGYGYTF TGTGCCAGCAGCTACGAGGGGGCGGGGTATGGCTACACCTTC
NA TRBJ2-1 NA TRBV28 CAPYLTVYNEQFF TGTGCCCCCTATCTGACAGTCTACAATGAGCAGTTCTTC
NA TRBJ1-2 NA TRBV21-1 CASSEREEWDLLNYGYTF TGTGCCAGCAGCGAAAGGGAGGAGTGGGATTTACTTAACTATGGCTACACCTTC
NA TRBJ1-1 once TRBV28 CASTQQGYTEAFF TGTGCCAGCACGCAGCAGGGATATACTGAAGCTTTCTTT
TRBD1 TRBJ1-1 NA TRBV23-1 CASREQGAEAFF TGCGCCAGCAGGGAACAGGGGGCTGAAGCTTTCTTT
NA TRBJ2-5 NA TRBV7-2 CASSYSLERRQETQYF TGTGCCAGCAGCTACTCACTAGAGAGGAGGCAAGAGACCCAGTACTTC
NA TRBJ2-3 NA TRBV6-2/TRBV6-3 CASSFGQSTDTQYF TGTGCCAGCAGTTTTGGACAGAGCACAGATACGCAGTATTTT
TRBD1 TRBJ1-2 NA TRBV19 CASIPGTGDPAFYGYTF TGTGCCAGTATACCCGGGACAGGGGACCCAGCGTTCTATGGCTACACCTTC
NA TRBJ2-4 NA TRBV13 CASSGEEDSQYF TGTGCCAGCAGCGGAGAGGAGGATTCTCAGTACTTC
NA TRBJ1-1 NA TRBV19 CASSIKDFGGNEAFF TGTGCCAGTAGTATTAAGGATTTTGGGGGCAATGAAGCTTTCTTT
NA TRBJ2-5 NA TRBV30 CAWMGIRETQYF TGTGCCTGGATGGGCATACGGGAGACCCAGTACTTC
NA TRBJ1-2 NA TRBV7-2 CASSPSYYGYTF TGTGCCAGCAGCCCGTCTTACTATGGCTACACCTTC
TRBD2 TRBJ2-7 NA TRBV6-1 CASSETKLAGVYEQYF TGTGCCAGCAGTGAAACGAAACTAGCGGGAGTCTACGAGCAGTACTTC
TRBD1 TRBJ1-2 NA TRBV3-1/TRBV3-2 CASSPRDRTYGYTF TGTGCCAGCAGCCCACGGGACAGGACCTATGGCTACACCTTC
NA TRBJ2-7 NA TRBV7-9 CASSQGGRYEQYF TGTGCCAGCAGTCAGGGGGGCAGGTACGAGCAGTACTTC
TRBD2 TRBJ2-2 NA TRBV19 CASSILAGGYGELFF TGTGCCAGTAGTATCCTAGCGGGAGGGTACGGGGAGCTGTTTTTT
TRBD1 TRBJ1-2 NA TRBV6-5 CASSRGQVYGYTF TGTGCCAGCAGTAGGGGACAGGTCTATGGCTACACCTTC
NA TRBJ1-2 NA TRBV7-2 CASSFGREWDGYTF TGTGCCAGCAGCTTCGGAAGGGAGTGGGATGGCTACACCTTC
TRBD1 TRBJ2-1 once TRBV19 CASSTTGAFYNEQFF TGTGCCAGTAGTACGACAGGGGCCTTCTACAATGAGCAGTTCTTC
NA TRBJ1-1 NA TRBV7-3 CASSFGPDSPNTEAFF TGTGCCAGCAGCTTCGGCCCGGACAGCCCGAACACTGAAGCTTTCTTT
NA TRBJ2-3 once TRBV29-1 CSVVYRESTDTQYF TGCAGCGTTGTTTACAGGGAGAGCACAGATACGCAGTATTTT
NA TRBJ2-1 NA TRBV11-2 CASSLLGNEQFF TGTGCCAGCAGCTTACTAGGCAATGAGCAGTTCTTC
NA TRBJ1-3 once TRBV5-1 CASSLGQGNTIYF TGCGCCAGCAGCTTGGGACAGGGAAACACCATATATTTT
TRBD2 TRBJ2-7 NA TRBV11-1 CASSHAYLPGGDEQYF TGTGCCAGCAGCCACGCGTACCTCCCGGGAGGGGACGAGCAGTACTTC
NA TRBJ2-5 NA TRBV19 CASRTGSGETQYF TGTGCCAGTAGAACAGGGTCCGGGGAGACCCAGTACTTC
TRBD1 TRBJ1-2 NA TRBV28 CASSLQGAQNYGYTF TGTGCCAGCAGTTTGCAGGGGGCCCAAAACTATGGCTACACCTTC
TRBD2 TRBJ2-1 NA TRBV3-1/TRBV3-2 CASSPSGLAGENEQFF TGTGCCAGCAGCCCATCGGGACTAGCGGGAGAAAATGAGCAGTTCTTC
NA TRBJ1-3 NA TRBV30 CAWSPRPEGYGNTIYF TGTGCCTGGAGTCCTCGCCCGGAGGGGTACGGAAACACCATATATTTT
TRBD1 TRBJ1-5 NA TRBV2 CASSGDRLRNSNQPQHF TGTGCCAGCAGTGGGGACAGACTAAGAAATAGCAATCAGCCCCAGCATTTT
NA TRBJ1-1 NA TRBV7-3 CASSLEGPGGTTEAFF TGTGCCAGCAGCTTAGAGGGCCCGGGCGGGACCACTGAAGCTTTCTTT
NA TRBJ2-7 NA TRBV4-3 CASSQGPLAGSYEQYF TGCGCCAGCAGCCAAGGGCCACTAGCCGGGTCCTACGAGCAGTACTTC
TRBD1 TRBJ1-2 many TRBV15 CATSSTGAYGYTF TGTGCCACCAGCAGTACAGGGGCCTATGGCTACACCTTC
NA TRBJ2-2 NA TRBV30 CAWNGGSDTGELFF TGTGCCTGGAACGGAGGGTCGGACACCGGGGAGCTGTTTTTT
TRBD2 TRBJ2-3 NA TRBV30 CAWSVRASGDSTDTQYF TGTGCCTGGAGTGTACGGGCTAGCGGGGATAGCACAGATACGCAGTATTTT
TRBD2 TRBJ2-7 NA TRBV7-6 CASSLASGSYEQYF TGTGCCAGCAGCTTGGCTAGCGGGAGCTACGAGCAGTACTTC
TRBD1 TRBJ2-7 NA TRBV27 CASSPWDSPTEQYF TGTGCCAGCAGTCCCTGGGACAGTCCCACCGAGCAGTACTTC
TRBD1 TRBJ1-2 NA TRBV28 CASRRTGQGYGYTF TGTGCCAGCAGACGGACAGGGCAGGGCTATGGCTACACCTTC
NA TRBJ1-1 NA TRBV7-9 CASSRPRDTEAFF TGTGCCAGCAGCCGACCGAGGGACACTGAAGCTTTCTTT
TRBD1 TRBJ1-4 NA TRBV5-6 CASSLRDRGEKLFF TGTGCCAGCAGCCTCCGGGACAGGGGCGAAAAACTGTTTTTT
TRBD1 TRBJ1-1 NA TRBV28 CASNRLGTGGTQAFF TGTGCCAGCAACCGACTCGGGACAGGGGGTACCCAAGCTTTCTTT
NA TRBJ2-1 NA TRBV19 CASSPRTFAANNEQFF TGTGCCAGTAGCCCAAGGACTTTTGCAGCGAACAATGAGCAGTTCTTC
TRBD1 TRBJ1-1 NA TRBV2 CASSLPLTGEIEAFF TGTGCCAGCAGCCTCCCCCTGACAGGGGAGATTGAAGCTTTCTTT
NA TRBJ1-5 once TRBV2 CASSEARVSRTQPQHF TGTGCCAGCAGTGAAGCGCGGGTAAGCCGTACTCAGCCCCAGCATTTT
TRBD2 TRBJ2-7 NA TRBV5-4 CASSLSGRHEQYF TGTGCCAGCAGCTTAAGCGGGAGGCACGAGCAGTACTTC
NA TRBJ1-1 NA TRBV5-1 CASSLGGYPEAFF TGCGCCAGCAGCTTGGGAGGGTACCCTGAAGCTTTCTTT
NA TRBJ1-2 NA TRBV27 CASSLTPGYGYTF TGTGCCAGCAGTTTAACCCCAGGTTATGGCTACACCTTC
NA TRBJ2-5 NA TRBV5-5 CASSLMGSRTAQYF TGTGCCAGCAGCTTAATGGGGTCGCGGACAGCCCAGTACTTC
NA TRBJ1-2 NA TRBV3-1/TRBV3-2 CASSQGRSGYTF TGTGCCAGCAGCCAAGGGAGGTCTGGCTACACCTTC